Listed below are T cell receptor beta chains from one sample, sequenced in a study of T cells in Graves' hyperthyroidism and ophthalmopathy. TCRdb re-derived calls from the multiplex PCR reads in MiXCR, one entry per CDR3 protein. The data contain around 600,000 distinct CDR3 sequences, 11% to 15% of them singletons. Source material: blood. The receptors stem from a woman between 18 and 30 years old with Graves' ophthalmopathy. Both conserved end residues are part of each CDR3. D genes are given only for firm matches. Only part of the rows carry a size: once, few, many, or a class if the clone is expanded.

TRBV28	TRBJ2-5	many	TRBD1	14	TGTGCCAGCAGCGAAGGACAGGGACAAGAGACCCAGTACTTC	CASSEGQGQETQYF
TRBV7-8	TRBJ2-1	many	TRBD1	17	TGTGCCAGCAGCTTAGTATTTTGGGACAGGGCGAACAATGAGCAGTTCTTC	CASSLVFWDRANNEQFF
TRBV7-8	TRBJ2-7	many	TRBD2	19	TGTGCCAGCAGCTTAGACCGCCTCTTCTCACTAGCGGGAGCCTACGAGCAGTACTTC	CASSLDRLFSLAGAYEQYF
TRBV28	TRBJ2-7	.	TRBD1	17	TGTGCCAGCAGCAAAGGACAATCCGGGACAGGGGCCAACGAGCAGTACTTC	CASSKGQSGTGANEQYF
TRBV29-1	TRBJ1-2	many	TRBD1	13	TGCAGCGTTGGACGACAGGGGGCAGATGGCTACACCTTC	CSVGRQGADGYTF
TRBV27	TRBJ1-4	many	.	15	TGTGCCAGCAGTTCCCCACAACTACTTGGTGAAAAACTGTTTTTT	CASSSPQLLGEKLFF
TRBV20-1	TRBJ2-2	few	.	13	TGCAGTGCTCGTGACACCTACACCGGGGAGCTGTTTTTT	CSARDTYTGELFF
TRBV14	TRBJ2-1	few	TRBD2	15	TGTGCCAGCAGCCAAGGGTTTACAGGACTAGCCGAGCAGTTCTTC	CASSQGFTGLAEQFF
TRBV7-2	TRBJ2-6	few	TRBD2	19	TGTGCCAGCAGCCTACCTTCACTAGCGGGAGGGCCTGGGGCCAACGTCCTGACTTTC	CASSLPSLAGGPGANVLTF
TRBV6-2/TRBV6-3	TRBJ1-5	few	.	17	TGTGCCAGCAGTTACTCCGGCCAGGGAGAAAGCAATCAGCCCCAGCATTTT	CASSYSGQGESNQPQHF
TRBV20-1	TRBJ1-2	.	TRBD1	12	TGCAGTCTACGGGGGACAGACTATGGCTACACCTTC	CSLRGTDYGYTF
TRBV29-1	TRBJ1-2	.	.	12	TGCAGCGCCCCCACAAGTAACTATGGCTACACCTTC	CSAPTSNYGYTF
TRBV12-3/TRBV12-4	TRBJ1-5	many	TRBD1	16	TGTGCCAGCAGTTTATTTCTGGGACAGGGAGATCAGCCCCAGCATTTT	CASSLFLGQGDQPQHF
TRBV15	TRBJ2-7	.	.	16	TGTGCCACCAGCAGAGTAAGAGGAGCGGACTCCTACGAGCAGTACTTC	CATSRVRGADSYEQYF
TRBV2	TRBJ1-2	many	.	11	TGTGCCAGCAGCGTATTGGAAGGCTACACCTTC	CASSVLEGYTF
TRBV9	TRBJ1-2	few	TRBD1	15	TGTGCCAGCAGCGCCCCCGGGACAGAATCCTATGGCTACACCTTC	CASSAPGTESYGYTF
TRBV4-1	TRBJ2-7	many	TRBD1	15	TGCGCCAGCAGCCAGGGGACAGGGGGCTCCTACGAGCAGTACTTC	CASSQGTGGSYEQYF
TRBV11-2	TRBJ2-6	few	.	19	TGTGCCAGCAGCCTCAGCACAGTCAGCAATCCCTCTGGGGCCAACGTCCTGACTTTC	CASSLSTVSNPSGANVLTF
TRBV13	TRBJ2-5	few	TRBD2	17	TGTGCCAGCAGCTTAGGGCGACTAGCGGGAGGACGAGAGACCCAGTACTTC	CASSLGRLAGGRETQYF
TRBV30	TRBJ2-5	.	TRBD2	11	TGTGCCTGGAGTGAGGCGGGAGTGGAGTACTTC	CAWSEAGVEYF
TRBV4-1	TRBJ1-2	many	.	14	TGCGCCAGCAGCCAAGGAAAGGTGGGCTATGGCTACACCTTC	CASSQGKVGYGYTF